This T cell receptor (beta chain) was profiled in a study of technical replicates of blood from a handful of donors. The CDR3 is made up of 10 amino acids. The V gene's germline CDR1 is MNHNY and CDR2 SVGAGI (reference sequence). The V segment lost 8 bases and the J segment 10 bases; nucleotides outside the gene matches: 1. TCRdb's table, derived via immunoSEQ multiplex PCR, lists solely in-frame clones and lacks some. The data show around 57,000 clones, almost 97% seen once. This clonotype originated in a human donor in good health. The source material was T cells isolated from PBMCs. V and J are TRBV6-6 and TRBJ2-1, with 8 positions matching TRBD1. DNA of the CDR3: TGTGCCAGCTCAGGGGGCGAGCAGTTCTTC. Protein: CASSGGEQFF.